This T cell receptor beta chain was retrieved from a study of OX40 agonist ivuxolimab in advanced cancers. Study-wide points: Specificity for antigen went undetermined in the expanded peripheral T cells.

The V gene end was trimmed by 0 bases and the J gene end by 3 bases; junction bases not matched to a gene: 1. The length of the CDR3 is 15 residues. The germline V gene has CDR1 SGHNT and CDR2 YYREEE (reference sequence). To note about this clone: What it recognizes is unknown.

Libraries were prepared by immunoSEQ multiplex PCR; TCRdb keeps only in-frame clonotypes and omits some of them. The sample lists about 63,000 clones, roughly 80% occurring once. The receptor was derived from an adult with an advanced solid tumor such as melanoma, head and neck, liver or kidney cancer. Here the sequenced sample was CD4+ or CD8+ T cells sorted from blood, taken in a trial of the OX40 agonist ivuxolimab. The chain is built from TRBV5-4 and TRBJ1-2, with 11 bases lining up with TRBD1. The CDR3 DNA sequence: TGTGCCAGCAGCTTGGGGACAGGGGGCGACTATGGCTACACCTTC. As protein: CASSLGTGGDYGYTF.